This T cell receptor beta chain was recovered during a study of blood T cell repertoires in COVID-19. Study details: Sites in the United States, Italy and Spain provided acute and convalescent COVID-19 samples. T cells, B-cell-depleted T cells, or PBMCs supplied cDNA or gDNA.

As processed by the authors: Counts of nucleated cells, estimated from reference gene primer amplification, were obtained. Assay: immunoSEQ multiplex PCR; the TCRdb copy retains only in-frame clones and omits some. Clonal size and the V and J genes are those of that table, whereas D and trimming came from the DNA. The profile shows roughly 200,000 clones, roughly 88% of them singletons. J lost 6 bases, V lost 2 bases, and 9 bases had no gene match. Germline V gives CDR1 MNHEY, CDR2 SMNVEV (reference sequence). This CDR3 is built from 16 residues. The V gene is TRBV27, the J gene TRBJ2-5; 10 bases line up with TRBD1. The sequence derives from a human donor in a cohort sampled during active COVID-19. The material sequenced was peripheral blood. The CDR3 loop is CASSLGQTGGLKTQYF. DNA for the CDR3: TGTGCCAGCAGTTTAGGGCAGACAGGGGGCCTAAAGACCCAGTACTTC.